This T cell receptor (beta chain) was captured in a study of blood T cell repertoires in COVID-19. The V gene lost 7 bases and the J gene lost 6 bases, with 13 bases spanning the gap. The CDR3 contains 12 residues. The germline V gene encodes CDR1 MNHEY and CDR2 SVGAGI. Generated by immunoSEQ multiplex PCR, the TCRdb table keeps only in-frame clones and is missing some. Of about 36,000 clones detected, approximately 86% appear once; the ten largest clones hold about 19%. The sample consisted of peripheral blood. The chain employs TRBV6-5 and TRBJ2-7, with TRBD1 as a possible D gene (5 bases). The clonotype was recovered from a man in his sixties with acute or convalescent COVID-19. CDR3 residues: CASNPGRGEQYF. Written as DNA, the CDR3 is TGTGCCAGCAACCCAGGAAGGGGCGAGCAGTACTTC.